The 18 T cell receptor beta chains below were found in one sample sequenced in a study of follicular helper T cells after annual influenza vaccination. Clones were read by immunoSEQ multiplex PCR, and TCRdb kept only the in-frame ones, dropping some. This table has more than 5,500 clones, 65% to 90% appearing once. The time point: 2015-2016 season, 7 days after influenza vaccination. The sample consisted of CXCR5- memory CD4+ T cells sorted from blood, taken 7 days after influenza vaccination. The receptors come from an adult who received the influenza vaccine.

This clone was counted a few times. The chain combines TRBV6-1 with TRBJ2-7; maybe TRBD1 (5 bases). The germline V gene encodes CDR1 MNHNS and CDR2 SASEGT. The CDR3 is made up of 14 amino acids. The V end lost 4 bases, the J end lost 0 bases, and 10 bases lay between the germline ends. The CDR3 nucleotides read TGTGCCAGCAGTGGGGGCGGCAGCTCCTACGAGCAGTACTTC. Its translation is CASSGGGSSYEQYF.

This chain uses TRBV5-4 with TRBJ2-2; 8 nucleotides match TRBD2. This CDR3 has 16 amino acids. CDR1 and CDR2 from the germline V gene are SGHNT and YYREEE (reference sequence). After removal of 4 bases from V and 3 bases from J, the junction contained 8 bases not matched to a gene. CDR3 region: CASSPSGGPYTGELFF. The CDR3 nucleotides are TGTGCCAGCAGCCCTTCGGGGGGGCCCTACACCGGGGAGCTGTTTTTT.

The chain has TRBV5-1 and TRBJ2-3, with unresolved D. CDR1 and CDR2 from the germline V gene are SGHRS and YFSETQ. The V end was cut by 0 bases, the J end by 6 bases, with 5 bases between. The CDR3 has 12 residues. CDR3 protein: CASSLGGDTQYF. CDR3 nucleotides: TGCGCCAGCAGCTTGGGTGGGGATACGCAGTATTTT.

V is TRBV9 and J is TRBJ2-3; D remains ambiguous. V lost 4 bases, J lost 1 base, and 7 bases lay in between. This CDR3 is 13 amino acids long. CDR1 is SGDLS, CDR2 YYNGEE, per germline. The CDR3 spells CASSPQGTDTQYF. Written as DNA, the CDR3 is TGTGCCAGCAGCCCGCAGGGCACAGATACGCAGTATTTT.

J is TRBJ1-4 and V is TRBV4-3; no clear D gene. The V and J ends lost 0 bases and 3 bases respectively, with 14 bases between them. The CDR3 has 17 amino acids. Germline lookup yields CDR1 LGHNA and CDR2 YSLEER. The DNA for the CDR3 is TGCGCCAGCAGCCAAGAAGCGTCCTCATTTGCTAATGAAAAACTGTTTTTT. Its translation: CASSQEASSFANEKLFF.

V is TRBV6-5 and J is TRBJ2-7, with a weak D call TRBD2 (5 bases). V shed 5 bases and J shed 1 base, with 12 bases lying between them. The CDR3 runs 14 residues. CDR1 is MNHEY and CDR2 is SVGAGI in the germline V gene. The CDR3 loop reads CASSRTGSSYEQYF. CDR3 in DNA: TGTGCCAGCAGTAGGACGGGGAGTTCCTACGAGCAGTACTTC.

The rearrangement uses TRBV4-2 and TRBJ2-1; TRBD2 matches at 10 bases. There are 16 residues in the CDR3. V shed 5 bases and J 2 bases; nucleotides not matched to a gene: 6. Germline lookup yields CDR1 LGHNA and CDR2 YNFKEQ. The CDR3 spells CASSKAGGIPYNEQFF. In DNA form, the CDR3 reads TGTGCCAGCAGCAAAGCGGGGGGGATCCCCTACAATGAGCAGTTCTTC.

The sample holds a few counts of this clone. V usage is TRBV19 and J usage is TRBJ1-6, with a tentative D call TRBD1 (5 bases). The CDR3 has 15 residues. The V gene's germline CDR1 is LNHDA and CDR2 SQIVND (reference sequence). The V end lost 7 bases, the J end lost 7 bases, and 17 bases lay between the germline ends. The CDR3 DNA reads TGTGCCAGTACCGTTGACAGTTCTCCCAATTCACCCCTCCACTTT. Translated: CASTVDSSPNSPLHF. The full variable domain, rest sourced from reference TRBV19 and TRBJ1-6, is DGGITQSPKYLFRKEGQNVTLSCEQNLNHDAMYWYRQDPGQGLRLIYYSQIVNDFQKGDIAEGYSVSREKKESFPLTVTSAQKNPTAFYLCASTVDSSPNSPLHFGNGTRLTVT.

This chain joins TRBV7-3 and TRBJ2-1, with D perhaps TRBD1 (6 bases). CDR3 length: 15 residues. Germline lookup yields CDR1 SGHTA and CDR2 FQGTGA. The V end was cut by 2 bases, the J end by 1 base, with 9 bases between. CDR3 sequence (DNA): TGTGCCAGCAGCTTATTGGGGGCGTCCTACAATGAGCAGTTCTTC. This gives the protein CASSLLGASYNEQFF.

This chain connects TRBV7-2 to TRBJ1-2; 7 bases fit TRBD1. The V and J ends lost 2 bases and 4 bases, in that order; junction bases with no gene match: 13. This CDR3 is 17 amino acids long. CDR1 and CDR2 from the germline V gene are SGHTA and FQGNSA. The CDR3 loop reads CASSLRRTGFFAYGYTF. DNA of the CDR3: TGTGCCAGCAGCTTACGGAGGACAGGATTCTTCGCCTATGGCTACACCTTC.

This clone was detected a few times. In nucleotides, the CDR3 is TGTGCCAGCAGCCCTTCCCCGGGTTCACCCCTCCACTTT. Translating it yields CASSPSPGSPLHF. The rearrangement links TRBV7-3 to TRBJ1-6; no firm D call. In germline, CDR1 is SGHTA, CDR2 FQGTGA. Trimming stripped 5 bases from V and 9 bases from J, with 11 bases between. This CDR3 has 13 residues.

This chain links TRBV5-1 with TRBJ1-5; perhaps TRBD1 as D (5 bases). The CDR3 sequence is 15 residues long. CDR1 SGHRS and CDR2 YFSETQ come from the germline V gene. V was pared by 0 bases and J by 2 bases, with 9 bases between. CDR3 sequence: CASSLEGVGNQPQHF. CDR3 DNA sequence: TGCGCCAGCAGCTTGGAAGGGGTTGGCAATCAGCCCCAGCATTTT.

The chain joins TRBV12-5 to TRBJ1-3; possibly TRBD1 for D (5 bases). The CDR3 spans 14 residues. Germline CDR1 is LGHNT and CDR2 is FRNRAP. V lost 0 bases and J lost 6, with 9 bases in between. CDR3 protein: CASGLVTDLNTIYF. The CDR3 DNA follows: TGTGCTAGTGGTTTGGTGACAGATCTAAACACCATATATTTT.

This clone was recorded once. The chain combines TRBV27 with TRBJ1-2; 8 bases fit TRBD1. The CDR3 covers 14 residues. CDR1 is MNHEY, CDR2 SMNVEV, per germline (reference sequence). The J segment lost 5 bases and the V segment lost 6 bases, leaving 8 bases of the junction unmatched. In nucleotides, the CDR3 is TGTGCCAGCAGCTCGGACAGGGCTGGGTATGGCTACACCTTC. Translated: CASSSDRAGYGYTF.

This clone was counted between two and nine times. The V call is TRBV19, the J call TRBJ1-6; D is possibly TRBD1 (5 bases). Per the germline V gene, CDR1 is LNHDA and CDR2 is SQIVND (reference sequence). The CDR3 runs to 16 residues. Trimming removed 10 bases from V and 0 bases from J, with 16 bases in between. The CDR3 loop reads CATNMEGTSYNSPLHF. DNA of the CDR3: TGTGCCACCAATATGGAGGGGACCTCCTATAATTCACCCCTCCACTTT.

The rearrangement links TRBV7-2 to TRBJ2-2, with TRBD2 matching 9 bases. The germline V gene has CDR1 SGHTA and CDR2 FQGNSA. The length of the CDR3 is 18 residues. Losses at the gene ends were 6 bases for V and 0 bases for J; bases not matched to a gene: 11. CDR3 nucleotide sequence: TGTGCCAGCAGGGGCGGGGGGGCTTCCCTCGCGAACACCGGGGAGCTGTTTTTT. Translated: CASRGGGASLANTGELFF.

The J gene is TRBJ1-1, the V gene TRBV4-1; 7 nucleotides match TRBD1. V was clipped by 0 bases and J by 8 bases; unmatched bases: 9. Germline CDR1 and CDR2: MGHRA and YSYEKL. The length of the CDR3 is 15 residues. CDR3: CASSQDMTGFREAFF. DNA for the CDR3: TGCGCCAGCAGCCAAGATATGACAGGGTTCAGGGAAGCTTTCTTT.

The chain carries TRBV4-2 and TRBJ1-2; D gene uncertain. The CDR3 spans 12 residues. V gave up 0 bases and J gave up 2 bases, with 1 base separating them. Per the germline V gene, CDR1 is LGHNA and CDR2 is YNFKEQ. CDR3 DNA sequence: TGTGCCAGCAGCCAAGACAACTATGGCTACACCTTC. It translates to CASSQDNYGYTF.